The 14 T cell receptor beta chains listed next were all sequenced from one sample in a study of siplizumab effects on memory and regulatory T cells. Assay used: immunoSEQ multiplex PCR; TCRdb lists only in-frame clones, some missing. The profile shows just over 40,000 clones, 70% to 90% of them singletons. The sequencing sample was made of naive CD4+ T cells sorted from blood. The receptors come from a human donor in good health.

The CDR3 DNA sequence: TGTGCCAGCAGTGATGCCGGGGTTAGCAATCAGCCCCAGCATTTT. Amino acids: CASSDAGVSNQPQHF. This chain links TRBV6-1 with TRBJ1-5; D gene uncertain. The CDR3 is 15 residues long. Trimming took off 3 bases at V and 0 bases at J, with 9 bases between the two ends. CDR1 is MNHNS, CDR2 SASEGT, per germline.

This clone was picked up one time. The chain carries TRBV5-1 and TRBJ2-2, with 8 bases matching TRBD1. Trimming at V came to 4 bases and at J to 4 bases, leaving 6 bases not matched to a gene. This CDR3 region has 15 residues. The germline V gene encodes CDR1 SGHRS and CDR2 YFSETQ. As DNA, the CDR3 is TGCGCCAGCAGCACACCGGGACAGGCCACCGGGGAGCTGTTTTTT. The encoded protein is CASSTPGQATGELFF.

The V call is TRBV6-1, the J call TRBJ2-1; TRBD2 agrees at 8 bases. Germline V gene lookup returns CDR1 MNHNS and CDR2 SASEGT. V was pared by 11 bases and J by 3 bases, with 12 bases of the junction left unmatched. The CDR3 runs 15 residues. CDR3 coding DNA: TGTGCCTCCTCCGATGGCGGGACTAGCTACAATGAGCAGTTCTTC. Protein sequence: CASSDGGTSYNEQFF.

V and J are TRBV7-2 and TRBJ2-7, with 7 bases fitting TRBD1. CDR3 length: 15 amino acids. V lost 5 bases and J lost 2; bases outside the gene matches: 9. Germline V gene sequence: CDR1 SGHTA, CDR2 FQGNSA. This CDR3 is CASSVDREPTYEQYF. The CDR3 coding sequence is TGTGCCAGCAGCGTAGACAGGGAACCGACCTACGAGCAGTACTTC.

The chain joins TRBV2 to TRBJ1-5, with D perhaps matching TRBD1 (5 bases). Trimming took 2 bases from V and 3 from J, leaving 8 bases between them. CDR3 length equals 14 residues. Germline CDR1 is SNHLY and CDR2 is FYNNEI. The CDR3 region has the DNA TGTGCCAGCAGTGAATCAGGGCTCAATCAGCCCCAGCATTTT. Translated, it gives CASSESGLNQPQHF.

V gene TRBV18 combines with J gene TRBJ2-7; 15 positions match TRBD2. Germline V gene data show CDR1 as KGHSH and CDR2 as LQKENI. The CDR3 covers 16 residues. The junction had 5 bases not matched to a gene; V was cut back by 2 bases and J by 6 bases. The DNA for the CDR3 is TGTGCCAGCTCACCAAGGGGACTAGCGGGAGGCTCCGAGCAGTACTTC. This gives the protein CASSPRGLAGGSEQYF.

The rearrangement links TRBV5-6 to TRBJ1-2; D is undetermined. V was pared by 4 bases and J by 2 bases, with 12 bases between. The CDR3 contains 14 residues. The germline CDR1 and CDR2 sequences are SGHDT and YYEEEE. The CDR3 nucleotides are TGTGCCAGCAGCCTCTCAACCTCCAACTATGGCTACACCTTC. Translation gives CASSLSTSNYGYTF.

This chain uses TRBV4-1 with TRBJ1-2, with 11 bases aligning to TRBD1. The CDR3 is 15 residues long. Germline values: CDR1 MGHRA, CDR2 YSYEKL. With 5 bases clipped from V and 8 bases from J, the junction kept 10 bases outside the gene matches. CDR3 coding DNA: TGCGCCAGCAGCACTCCACGGACAGGGGGCAGAGGCTACACCTTC. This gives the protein CASSTPRTGGRGYTF.

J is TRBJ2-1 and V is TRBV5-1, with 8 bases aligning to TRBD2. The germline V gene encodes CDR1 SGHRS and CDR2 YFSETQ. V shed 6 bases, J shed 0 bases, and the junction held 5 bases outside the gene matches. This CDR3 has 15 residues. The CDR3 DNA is TGCGCCAGCACTCTACTAGCGGACTCCTACAATGAGCAGTTCTTC. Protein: CASTLLADSYNEQFF.

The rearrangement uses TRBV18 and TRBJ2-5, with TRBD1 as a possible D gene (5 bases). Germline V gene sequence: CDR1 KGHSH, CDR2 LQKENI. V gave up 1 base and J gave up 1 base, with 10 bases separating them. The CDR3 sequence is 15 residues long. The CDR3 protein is CASSPLLQAQETQYF. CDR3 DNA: TGTGCCAGCTCACCACTCCTACAGGCCCAAGAGACCCAGTACTTC.

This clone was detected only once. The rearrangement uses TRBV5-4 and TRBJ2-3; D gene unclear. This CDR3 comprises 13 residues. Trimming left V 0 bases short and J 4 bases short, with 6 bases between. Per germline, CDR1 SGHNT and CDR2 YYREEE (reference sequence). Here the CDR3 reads CASSLVMSDTQYF. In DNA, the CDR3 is TGTGCCAGCAGCTTGGTGATGTCAGATACGCAGTATTTT.

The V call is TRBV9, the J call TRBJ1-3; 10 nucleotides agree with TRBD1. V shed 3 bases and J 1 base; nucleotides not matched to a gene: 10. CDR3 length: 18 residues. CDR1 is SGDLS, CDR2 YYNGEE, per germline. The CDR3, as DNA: TGTGCCAGCAGCGCAACCTTGGACAGGGGGACTTCTGGAAACACCATATATTTT. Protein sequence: CASSATLDRGTSGNTIYF.

CDR3 sequence (DNA): TGTGCCAGCAGCTCGACAGGTTTCACTGAAGCTTTCTTT. Translation gives CASSSTGFTEAFF. The gene calls are TRBV7-8 and TRBJ1-1, with D possibly TRBD1 on 6 matching bases. Germline assignment: CDR1 SGHVS and CDR2 FQNEAQ. V dropped 4 bases and J dropped 4 bases, with 10 bases sitting between them. This CDR3 is 13 amino acids long.

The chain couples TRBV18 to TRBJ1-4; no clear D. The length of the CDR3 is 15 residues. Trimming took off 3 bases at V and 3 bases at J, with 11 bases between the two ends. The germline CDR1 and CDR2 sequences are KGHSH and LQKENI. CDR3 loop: CASSPALDPNEKLFF. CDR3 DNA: TGTGCCAGCTCACCTGCTCTTGACCCTAATGAAAAACTGTTTTTT.